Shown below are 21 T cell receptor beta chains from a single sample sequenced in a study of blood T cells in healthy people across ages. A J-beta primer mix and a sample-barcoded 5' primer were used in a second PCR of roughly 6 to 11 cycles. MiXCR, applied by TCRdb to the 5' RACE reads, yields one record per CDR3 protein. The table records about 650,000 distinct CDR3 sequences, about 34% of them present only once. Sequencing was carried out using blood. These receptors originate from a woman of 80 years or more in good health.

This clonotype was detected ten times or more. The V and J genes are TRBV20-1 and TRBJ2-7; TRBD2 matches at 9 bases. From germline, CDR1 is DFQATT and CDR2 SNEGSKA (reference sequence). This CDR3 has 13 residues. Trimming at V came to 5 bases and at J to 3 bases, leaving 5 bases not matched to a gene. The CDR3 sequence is CSALSGGFYEQYF. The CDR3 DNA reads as TGCAGTGCTCTTAGCGGGGGATTCTACGAGCAGTACTTC.

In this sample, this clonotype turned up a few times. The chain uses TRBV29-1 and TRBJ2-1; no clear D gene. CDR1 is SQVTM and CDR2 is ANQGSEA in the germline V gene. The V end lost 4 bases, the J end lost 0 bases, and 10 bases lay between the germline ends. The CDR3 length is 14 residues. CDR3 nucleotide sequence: TGCAGCGTTGGGCGACTCCTCTCCTACAATGAGCAGTTCTTC. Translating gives CSVGRLLSYNEQFF.

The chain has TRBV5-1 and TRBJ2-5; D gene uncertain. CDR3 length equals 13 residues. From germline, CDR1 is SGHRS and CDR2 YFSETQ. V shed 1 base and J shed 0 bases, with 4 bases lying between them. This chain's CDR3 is CASSLSHQETQYF. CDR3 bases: TGCGCCAGCAGCTTGTCACACCAAGAGACCCAGTACTTC. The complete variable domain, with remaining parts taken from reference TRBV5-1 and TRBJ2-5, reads KAGVTQTPRYLIKTRGQQVTLSCSPISGHRSVSWYQQTPGQGLQFLFEYFSETQRNKGNFPGRFSGRQFSNSRSEMNVSTLELGDSALYLCASSLSHQETQYFGPGTRLLVL.

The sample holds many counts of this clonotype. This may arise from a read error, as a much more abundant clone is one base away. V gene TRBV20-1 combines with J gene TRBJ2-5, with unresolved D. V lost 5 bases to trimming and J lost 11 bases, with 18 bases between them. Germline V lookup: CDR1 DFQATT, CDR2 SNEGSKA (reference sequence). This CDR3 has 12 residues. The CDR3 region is CSAEPQVHEQYF. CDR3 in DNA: TGCAGTGCTGAACCCCAGGTTCATGAGCAGTACTTC.

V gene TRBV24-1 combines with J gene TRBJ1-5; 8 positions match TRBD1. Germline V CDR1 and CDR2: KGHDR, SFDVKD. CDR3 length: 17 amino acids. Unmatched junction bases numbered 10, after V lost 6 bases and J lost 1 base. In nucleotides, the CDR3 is TGTGCCACCAGTCGGAGACAGGGGTTCGGCAGCAATCAGCCCCAGCATTTT. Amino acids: CATSRRQGFGSNQPQHF.

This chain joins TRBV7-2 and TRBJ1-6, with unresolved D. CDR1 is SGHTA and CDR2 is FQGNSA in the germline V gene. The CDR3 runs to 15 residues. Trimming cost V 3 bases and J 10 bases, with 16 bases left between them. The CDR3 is CASSFGDHLSSPLHF. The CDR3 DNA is TGTGCCAGCAGCTTCGGAGACCACCTAAGCTCACCCCTCCACTTT.

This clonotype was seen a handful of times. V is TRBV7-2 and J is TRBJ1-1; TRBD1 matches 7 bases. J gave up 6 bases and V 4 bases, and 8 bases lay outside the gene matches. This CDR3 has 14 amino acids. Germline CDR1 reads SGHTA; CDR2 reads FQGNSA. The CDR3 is CASSYRQGSPEAFF. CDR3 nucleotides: TGTGCCAGCAGCTATAGACAGGGTAGCCCTGAAGCTTTCTTT.

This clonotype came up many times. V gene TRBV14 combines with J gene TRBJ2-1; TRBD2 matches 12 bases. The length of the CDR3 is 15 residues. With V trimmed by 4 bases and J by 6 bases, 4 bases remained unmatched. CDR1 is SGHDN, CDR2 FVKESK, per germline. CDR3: CASSPLAGGVNEQFF. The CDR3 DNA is TGTGCCAGCAGCCCACTAGCGGGGGGCGTCAATGAGCAGTTCTTC. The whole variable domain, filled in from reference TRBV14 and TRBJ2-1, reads EAGVTQFPSHSVIEKGQTVTLRCDPISGHDNLYWYRRVMGKEIKFLLHFVKESKQDESGMPNNRFLAERTGGTYSTLKVQPAELEDSGVYFCASSPLAGGVNEQFFGPGTRLTVL.

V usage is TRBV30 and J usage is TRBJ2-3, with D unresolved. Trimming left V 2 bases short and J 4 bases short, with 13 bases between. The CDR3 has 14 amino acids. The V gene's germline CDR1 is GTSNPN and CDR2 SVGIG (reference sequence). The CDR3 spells CAWSIGPEADTQYF. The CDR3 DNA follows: TGTGCCTGGAGTATCGGCCCCGAGGCAGATACGCAGTATTTT.

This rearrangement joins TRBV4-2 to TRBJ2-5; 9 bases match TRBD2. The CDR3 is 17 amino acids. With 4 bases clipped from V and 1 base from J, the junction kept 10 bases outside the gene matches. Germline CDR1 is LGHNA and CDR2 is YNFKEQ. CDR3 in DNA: TGTGCCAGCAGCCGAGATCCCCCAGCGGGAGGCCAAGAGACCCAGTACTTC. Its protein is CASSRDPPAGGQETQYF.

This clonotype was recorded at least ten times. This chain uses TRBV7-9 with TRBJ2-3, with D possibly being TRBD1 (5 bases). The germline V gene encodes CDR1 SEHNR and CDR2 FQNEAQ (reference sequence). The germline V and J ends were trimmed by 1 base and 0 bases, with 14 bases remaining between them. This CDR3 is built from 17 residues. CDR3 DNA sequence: TGTGCCAGCAGCTTAGGGGGCCGACTGGCTAGCACAGATACGCAGTATTTT. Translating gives CASSLGGRLASTDTQYF.

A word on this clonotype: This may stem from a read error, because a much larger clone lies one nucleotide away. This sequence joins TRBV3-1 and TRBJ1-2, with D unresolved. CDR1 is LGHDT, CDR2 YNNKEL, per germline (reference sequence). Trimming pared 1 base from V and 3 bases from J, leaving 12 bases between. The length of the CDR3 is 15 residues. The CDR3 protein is CASSQASGTDYGYTF. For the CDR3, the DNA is TGTGCCAGCAGCCAAGCGTCAGGAACGGACTATGGCTACACCTTC. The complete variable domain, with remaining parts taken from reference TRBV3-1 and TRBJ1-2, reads DTAVSQTPKYLVTQMGNDKSIKCEQNLGHDTMYWYKQDSKKFLKIMFSYNNKELIINETVPNRFSPKSPDKAHLNLHINSLELGDSAVYFCASSQASGTDYGYTFGSGTRLTVV.

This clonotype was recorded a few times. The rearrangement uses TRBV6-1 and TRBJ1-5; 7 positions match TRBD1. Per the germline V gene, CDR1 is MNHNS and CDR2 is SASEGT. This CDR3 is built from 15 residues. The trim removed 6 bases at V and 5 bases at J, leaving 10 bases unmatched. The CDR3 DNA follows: TGTGCCAGCAGCGCTTTGACAGGGAGGTATCAGCCCCAGCATTTT. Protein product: CASSALTGRYQPQHF.

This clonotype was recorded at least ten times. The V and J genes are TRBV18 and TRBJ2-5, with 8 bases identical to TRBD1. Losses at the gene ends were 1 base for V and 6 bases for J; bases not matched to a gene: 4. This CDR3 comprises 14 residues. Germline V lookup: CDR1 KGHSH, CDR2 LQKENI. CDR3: CASSPLGQGQTQYF. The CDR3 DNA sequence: TGTGCCAGCTCACCACTAGGACAGGGACAGACCCAGTACTTC.

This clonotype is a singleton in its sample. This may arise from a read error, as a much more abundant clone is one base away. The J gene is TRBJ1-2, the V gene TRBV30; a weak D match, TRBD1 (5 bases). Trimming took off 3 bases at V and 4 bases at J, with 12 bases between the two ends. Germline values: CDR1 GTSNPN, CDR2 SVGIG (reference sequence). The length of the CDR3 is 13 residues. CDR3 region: CAWRVTGVYGYTF. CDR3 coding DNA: TGTGCCTGGAGGGTAACAGGCGTCTATGGCTACACCTTC.

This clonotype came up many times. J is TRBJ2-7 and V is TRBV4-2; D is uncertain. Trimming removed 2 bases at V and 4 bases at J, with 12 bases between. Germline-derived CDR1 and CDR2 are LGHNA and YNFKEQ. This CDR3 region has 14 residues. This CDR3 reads CASSQQASAYEQYF. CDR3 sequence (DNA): TGTGCCAGCAGCCAACAGGCTAGTGCGTACGAGCAGTACTTC.

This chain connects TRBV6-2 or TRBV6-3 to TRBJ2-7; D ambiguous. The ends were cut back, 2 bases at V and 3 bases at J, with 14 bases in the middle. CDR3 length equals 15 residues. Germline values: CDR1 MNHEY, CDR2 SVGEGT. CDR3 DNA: TGTGCCAGCAGTTACGAGGAAAAAAATCTCTACGAGCAGTACTTC. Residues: CASSYEEKNLYEQYF.

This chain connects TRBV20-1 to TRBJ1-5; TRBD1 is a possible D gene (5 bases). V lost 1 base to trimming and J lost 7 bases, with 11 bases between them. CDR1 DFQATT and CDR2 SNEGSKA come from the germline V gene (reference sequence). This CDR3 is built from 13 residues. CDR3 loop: CSARVVGTQPQHF. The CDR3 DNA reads TGCAGTGCTAGAGTGGTGGGGACGCAGCCCCAGCATTTT.

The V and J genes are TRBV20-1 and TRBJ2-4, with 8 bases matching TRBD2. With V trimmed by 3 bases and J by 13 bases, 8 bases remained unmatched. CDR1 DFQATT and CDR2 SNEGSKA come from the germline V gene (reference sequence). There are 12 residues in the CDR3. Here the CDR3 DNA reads TGCAGTGCTAGCGGGAGGGCGAGGGAGCAGTACTTC. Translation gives CSASGRAREQYF.

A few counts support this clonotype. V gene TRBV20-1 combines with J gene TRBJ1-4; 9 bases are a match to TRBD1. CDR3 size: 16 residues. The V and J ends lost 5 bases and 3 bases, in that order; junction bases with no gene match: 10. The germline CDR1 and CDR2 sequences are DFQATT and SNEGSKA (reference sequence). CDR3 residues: CSAERKQGASNEKLFF. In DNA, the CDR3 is TGCAGTGCTGAACGAAAACAGGGGGCTTCTAATGAAAAACTGTTTTTT.

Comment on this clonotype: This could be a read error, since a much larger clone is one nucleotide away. CDR3 DNA: TGTGCCAGCAGTTCCCAGGGTCCCTCTGGGGCCAACGTCCTGACTTTC. Its translation: CASSSQGPSGANVLTF. The chain recombines TRBV6-2 or TRBV6-3 with TRBJ2-6, with a weak D call TRBD1 (5 bases). V was trimmed by 4 bases and J by 0 bases, leaving 10 bases between them. This CDR3 has 16 amino acids. Germline CDR1 is MNHEY and CDR2 is SVGEGT.